Listed below are T cell receptor beta chains from one sample, sequenced in a study of cytomegalovirus exposure and HLA in healthy donors. The table came from immunoSEQ multiplex PCR; TCRdb's copy has only in-frame clones and leaves some out. Among tens of thousands of clones, about 82% were seen once, and the ten largest hold almost 4.5%. Material: PBMCs. Receptors were obtained from a woman in her thirties in good health and CMV-seronegative. The CDR3 runs from the conserved cysteine through the conserved F or W. The order of the fields is D gene, V gene, CDR3 protein. The D gene is left open where the match is weak.

>TRBD1|TRBV18
CASSPDRGSSPLHF
>TRBD1|TRBV25-1
CASSDRQTGKNNQPQHF
>-|TRBV30
CAWSGGGHIHGYTF
>TRBD1|TRBV7-9
CASSPGDSTFEKLFF
>-|TRBV25-1
CASTPRGGYGYTF
>-|TRBV9
CASSVEGVNTGELFF
>TRBD2|TRBV7-8
CASSLGTSDYEQYF
>TRBD1|TRBV5-6
CASSLPWDRSTF
>TRBD1|TRBV30
CAGETGGTYNEQFF
>TRBD1|TRBV2
CASRGQGVNTEAFF
>TRBD1|TRBV10-1
CASARGDRGRTDTQYF
>-|TRBV6-1
CASTTTAMNTEAFF
>TRBD1|TRBV6-5
CASSSAGQAGTGELFF
>-|TRBV30
CAWSGSFSQPQHF
>TRBD2|TRBV9
CASAGGAAGELFF
>-|TRBV6-5
CASRYTSGEKLFF
>-|TRBV5-1
CASSLSGSDEQFF
>TRBD1|TRBV6-1
CASKQGDNEQFF
>-|TRBV19
CASMRDTEAFF
>-|TRBV9
CASSVAFEQFF
>TRBD2|TRBV4-2
CASSPSGGADYTQYF
>-|TRBV29-1
CSALSADRSTIYF
>-|TRBV5-1
CASSWGDNYGYTF
>-|TRBV6-6
CASTSYSNQPQHF
>-|TRBV5-4
CASSLKGGMPGGEQYF
>TRBD1|TRBV6-6
CASSSRQGESGELFF
>TRBD2|TRBV7-9
CASSYLAADTQYF
>-|TRBV2
CASILQGLFF
>TRBD1|TRBV28
CASMWTGFHEQYF
>TRBD1|TRBV6-5
CASSYRTGDGETQYF
>TRBD1|TRBV4-3
CASSRDRWSTEAFF
>TRBD2|TRBV9
CASSPFGTRDHEQFF
>TRBD1|TRBV6-5
CASRNGQGSRKLFF
>TRBD2|TRBV4-3
CASSQDLAGYNEQFF
>TRBD1|TRBV6-1
CASEDRGNQPQHF
>-|TRBV4-1
CASSHKKGPTGKMNTEAFF
>TRBD1|TRBV7-8
CASSPTGGRGNSPLHF
>-|TRBV5-4
CASSFGETQYF
>-|TRBV30
CAWRLLGVRETQYF
>TRBD1|TRBV4-2
CASSLRQGAGHNEQFF
>-|TRBV4-1
CASSQGPSTNQPQHF
>TRBD1|TRBV7-9
CASSRTGGETQYF
>TRBD1|TRBV2
CASSVWGDRVIDEQFF
>TRBD2|TRBV6-6
CASSYDLPSGTQYF
>TRBD1|TRBV27
CASSFTSPGQRQYF
>-|TRBV30
CAWRSGRGEQFF
>TRBD1|TRBV25-1
CASKRTGSHGTEAFF
>TRBD1|TRBV9
CASSQGQGNTEAFF
>TRBD1|TRBV2
CASSGDRGLGETQYF
>-|TRBV5-4
CASSLAYIRGSGANVLTF
>TRBD1|TRBV25-1
CASSDQALGTGLDYEQYF
>-|TRBV30
CAWSALGQGNYGYTF
>TRBD2|TRBV6-5
CASRSTSGQETQYF
>-|TRBV7-2
CASRRGGAGRDTEAFF
>-|TRBV6-5
CASSYGDSRWYEQYF
>TRBD1|TRBV28
CASSLRGQPYEQYF
>-|TRBV10-3
CAISDVLWRPEGGYTF
>-|TRBV10-3
CAFALSSTDTQYF
>-|TRBV5-1
CASSLDASGGYGYTF